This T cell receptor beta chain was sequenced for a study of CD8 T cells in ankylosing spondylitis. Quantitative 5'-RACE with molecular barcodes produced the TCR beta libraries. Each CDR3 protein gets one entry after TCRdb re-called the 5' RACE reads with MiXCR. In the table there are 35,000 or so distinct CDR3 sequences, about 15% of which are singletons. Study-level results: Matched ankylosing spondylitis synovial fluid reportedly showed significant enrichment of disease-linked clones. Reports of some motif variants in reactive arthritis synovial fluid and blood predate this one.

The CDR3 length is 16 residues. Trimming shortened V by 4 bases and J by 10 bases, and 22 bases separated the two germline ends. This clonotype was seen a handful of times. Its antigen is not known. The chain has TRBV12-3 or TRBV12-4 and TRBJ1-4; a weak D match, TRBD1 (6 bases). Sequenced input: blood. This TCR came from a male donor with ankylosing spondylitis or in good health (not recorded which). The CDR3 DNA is TGTGCCAGCAGTTATGGGGGCGAGGGTTCTATAGGAAAACTGTTTTTT. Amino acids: CASSYGGEGSIGKLFF.